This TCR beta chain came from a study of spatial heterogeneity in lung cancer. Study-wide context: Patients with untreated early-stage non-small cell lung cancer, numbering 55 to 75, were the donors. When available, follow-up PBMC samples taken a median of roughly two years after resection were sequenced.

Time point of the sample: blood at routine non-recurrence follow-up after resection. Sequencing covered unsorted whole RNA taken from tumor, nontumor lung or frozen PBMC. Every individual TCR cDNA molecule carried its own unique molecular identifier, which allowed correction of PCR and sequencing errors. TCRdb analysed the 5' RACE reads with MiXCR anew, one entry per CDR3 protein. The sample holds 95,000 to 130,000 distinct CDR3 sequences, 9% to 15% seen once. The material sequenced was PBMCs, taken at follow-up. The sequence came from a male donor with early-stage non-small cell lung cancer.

CDR3 in amino acids: CASSDPRAGGEQYF. In nucleotides, the CDR3 is TGTGCCAGCAGTGACCCCCGCGCGGGAGGAGAGCAGTACTTC. The chain couples TRBV2 to TRBJ2-7, with TRBD2 matching over 8 bases. This CDR3 has 14 amino acids. Germline CDR1 SNHLY, CDR2 FYNNEI. J gave up 7 bases and V 3 bases, and 8 bases lay outside the gene matches.